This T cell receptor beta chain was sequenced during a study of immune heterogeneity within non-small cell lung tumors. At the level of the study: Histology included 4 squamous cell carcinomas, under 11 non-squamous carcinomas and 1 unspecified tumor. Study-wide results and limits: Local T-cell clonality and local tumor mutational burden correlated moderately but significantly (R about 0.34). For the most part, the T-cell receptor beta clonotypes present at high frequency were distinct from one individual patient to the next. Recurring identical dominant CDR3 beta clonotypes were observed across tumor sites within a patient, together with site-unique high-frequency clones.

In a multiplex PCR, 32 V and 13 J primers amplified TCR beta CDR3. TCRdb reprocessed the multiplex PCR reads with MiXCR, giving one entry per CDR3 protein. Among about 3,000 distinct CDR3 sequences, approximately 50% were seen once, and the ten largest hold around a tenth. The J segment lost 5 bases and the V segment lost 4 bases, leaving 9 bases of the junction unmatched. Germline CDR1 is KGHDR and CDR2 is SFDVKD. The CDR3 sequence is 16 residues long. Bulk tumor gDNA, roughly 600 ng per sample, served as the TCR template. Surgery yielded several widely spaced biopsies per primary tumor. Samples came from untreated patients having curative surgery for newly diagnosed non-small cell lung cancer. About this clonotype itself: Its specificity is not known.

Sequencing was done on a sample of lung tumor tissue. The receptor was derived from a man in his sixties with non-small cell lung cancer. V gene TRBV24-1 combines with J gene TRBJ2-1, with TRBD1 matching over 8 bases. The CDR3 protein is CATSDADRGVHNEQFF. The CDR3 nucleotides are TGTGCCACCAGTGACGCCGACAGGGGTGTACACAATGAGCAGTTCTTC.